The 9 T cell receptor beta chains given below trace back to one sample, sequenced in a study of blood T cell repertoires in COVID-19. Only in-frame clones appear in the TCRdb table, and some are missing; sequencing was by immunoSEQ multiplex PCR. The table lists 360,000 or so clones, under 90% of them singletons. The specimen was PBMCs or T cells enriched from blood (not recorded which). The source of these receptors is a woman younger than 45 who had recovered from COVID-19.

This chain uses TRBV6-2 or TRBV6-3 with TRBJ2-1; D is uncertain. Germline lookup yields CDR1 MNHEY and CDR2 SVGEGT. CDR3 length: 14 residues. Trimming left V 6 bases short and J 8 bases short, with 17 bases between. CDR3 region: CASSQLLPTDEQFF. CDR3 sequence (DNA): TGTGCCAGCAGCCAACTCCTCCCTACGGATGAGCAGTTCTTC.

The chain combines TRBV18 with TRBJ1-1; 12 bases map to TRBD1. In germline, CDR1 is KGHSH, CDR2 LQKENI. V trimming: 5 bases; J trimming: 6 bases; junction bases outside the gene matches: 7. The CDR3 contains 15 residues. The CDR3 DNA follows: TGTGCCAGCTCAACAACCGGGACAGGGGGCTCTGAAGCTTTCTTT. This codes for CASSTTGTGGSEAFF.

The V call is TRBV19, the J call TRBJ1-5; 7 bases map to TRBD1. Trimming at V came to 7 bases and at J to 4 bases, leaving 16 bases not matched to a gene. CDR3 length: 17 residues. Germline V CDR1 and CDR2: LNHDA, SQIVND (reference sequence). DNA of the CDR3: TGTGCCAGTAATTCCCACGAGGGGCCAGGGGGGAATCAGCCCCAGCATTTT. This translates into CASNSHEGPGGNQPQHF.

Of note for this clone: Other DNA sequences in the same sample also yield this CDR3. The chain carries TRBV27 and TRBJ1-1; tentatively, D is TRBD1 (5 bases). V gave up 3 bases and J gave up 1 base, with 9 bases separating them. This CDR3 has 14 residues. Germline V lookup: CDR1 MNHEY, CDR2 SMNVEV (reference sequence). The chain's CDR3 is CASSFGGRNTEAFF. The CDR3 nucleotides read TGTGCCAGCAGTTTTGGGGGGAGGAACACTGAAGCTTTCTTT.

The V and J genes are TRBV5-8 and TRBJ1-4, with D unclear. Looked up from germline, CDR1 is SGHTS and CDR2 is YDEGEE. CDR3 length: 15 amino acids. Trimming left V 0 bases short and J 15 bases short, with 21 bases between. The CDR3 loop is CASSLVRFRTEEVFF. The CDR3 DNA reads as TGTGCCAGCAGCTTGGTCCGTTTTCGGACGGAGGAGGTGTTTTTT.

The CDR3 loop is CATSRWDRSEKLFF. CDR3 nucleotide sequence: TGTGCCACCAGCAGGTGGGACAGATCGGAAAAACTGTTTTTT. V usage is TRBV15 and J usage is TRBJ1-4, with 7 bases that match TRBD1. The germline V gene has CDR1 LNHNV and CDR2 YYDKDF (reference sequence). The V and J ends lost 3 bases and 8 bases, in that order; junction bases with no gene match: 6. This CDR3 spans 14 amino acids. Based on the CDR3 plus reference TRBV15 and TRBJ1-4, the full variable domain is DAMVIQNPRYQVTQFGKPVTLSCSQTLNHNVMYWYQQKSSQAPKLLFHYYDKDFNNEADTPDNFQSRRPNTSFCFLDIRSPGLGDTAMYLCATSRWDRSEKLFFGSGTQLSVL.

The J gene is TRBJ2-2, the V gene TRBV4-2; 14 bases fit TRBD2. The CDR3 loop spans 19 amino acids. Germline V CDR1 and CDR2: LGHNA, YNFKEQ. V shed 5 bases and J 4 bases; nucleotides not matched to a gene: 12. CDR3 loop: CASSTRLAGGLGFTGELFF. DNA of the CDR3: TGTGCCAGCAGCACCCGACTAGCGGGGGGGTTAGGCTTCACCGGGGAGCTGTTTTTT.

V is TRBV20-1 and J is TRBJ2-7; 10 bases are shared with TRBD2. This CDR3 spans 15 amino acids. With 3 bases clipped from V and 2 bases from J, the junction kept 7 bases outside the gene matches. Germline loops: CDR1 DFQATT, CDR2 SNEGSKA (reference sequence). Here the CDR3 reads CSASGLAGVTYEQYF. CDR3 coding DNA: TGCAGTGCTAGTGGCCTAGCGGGAGTCACCTACGAGCAGTACTTC.

V is TRBV12-3 or TRBV12-4 and J is TRBJ2-2; tentatively, D is TRBD1 (6 bases). The CDR3 is 13 amino acids. Trimming removed 8 bases at V and 6 bases at J, with 13 bases between. CDR3 protein: CASRYRAAGELFF. The CDR3 region has the DNA TGTGCCAGCCGATACAGGGCAGCCGGGGAGCTGTTTTTT.